This T cell receptor beta chain was observed in a study of blood T cells in healthy people across ages. Whole-study findings and limits: Investigators treated diversity estimates from one million T cells as underestimates.

This clonotype occurred a few times. Its specificity is unknown. The CDR3 is made up of 14 amino acids. With 3 bases clipped from V and 6 bases from J, the junction kept 2 bases outside the gene matches. The germline V gene encodes CDR1 KGHDR and CDR2 SFDVKD. Primed by a sample-barcoded 5' primer and a J-beta primer mix, a second PCR proceeded for about 6 to 11 cycles. TCRdb recomputed calls from the 5' RACE reads with MiXCR, one row per CDR3 protein. The sample shows around 800,000 distinct CDR3 sequences, about a quarter of them seen only once. These records were also assigned to another study, of T cells of mothers and their children. That work adds: The entire RNA extract went into cDNA synthesis at approximately 1.5 ug per 15 ul.

J is TRBJ2-2 and V is TRBV24-1, with 8 bases matching TRBD1. The receptor was isolated from a boy younger than 18 in good health. The sequenced sample consisted of blood. The CDR3 DNA sequence: TGTGCCACCAGTGATACAGGGGGTTCCGGGGAGCTGTTTTTT. This translates into CATSDTGGSGELFF.